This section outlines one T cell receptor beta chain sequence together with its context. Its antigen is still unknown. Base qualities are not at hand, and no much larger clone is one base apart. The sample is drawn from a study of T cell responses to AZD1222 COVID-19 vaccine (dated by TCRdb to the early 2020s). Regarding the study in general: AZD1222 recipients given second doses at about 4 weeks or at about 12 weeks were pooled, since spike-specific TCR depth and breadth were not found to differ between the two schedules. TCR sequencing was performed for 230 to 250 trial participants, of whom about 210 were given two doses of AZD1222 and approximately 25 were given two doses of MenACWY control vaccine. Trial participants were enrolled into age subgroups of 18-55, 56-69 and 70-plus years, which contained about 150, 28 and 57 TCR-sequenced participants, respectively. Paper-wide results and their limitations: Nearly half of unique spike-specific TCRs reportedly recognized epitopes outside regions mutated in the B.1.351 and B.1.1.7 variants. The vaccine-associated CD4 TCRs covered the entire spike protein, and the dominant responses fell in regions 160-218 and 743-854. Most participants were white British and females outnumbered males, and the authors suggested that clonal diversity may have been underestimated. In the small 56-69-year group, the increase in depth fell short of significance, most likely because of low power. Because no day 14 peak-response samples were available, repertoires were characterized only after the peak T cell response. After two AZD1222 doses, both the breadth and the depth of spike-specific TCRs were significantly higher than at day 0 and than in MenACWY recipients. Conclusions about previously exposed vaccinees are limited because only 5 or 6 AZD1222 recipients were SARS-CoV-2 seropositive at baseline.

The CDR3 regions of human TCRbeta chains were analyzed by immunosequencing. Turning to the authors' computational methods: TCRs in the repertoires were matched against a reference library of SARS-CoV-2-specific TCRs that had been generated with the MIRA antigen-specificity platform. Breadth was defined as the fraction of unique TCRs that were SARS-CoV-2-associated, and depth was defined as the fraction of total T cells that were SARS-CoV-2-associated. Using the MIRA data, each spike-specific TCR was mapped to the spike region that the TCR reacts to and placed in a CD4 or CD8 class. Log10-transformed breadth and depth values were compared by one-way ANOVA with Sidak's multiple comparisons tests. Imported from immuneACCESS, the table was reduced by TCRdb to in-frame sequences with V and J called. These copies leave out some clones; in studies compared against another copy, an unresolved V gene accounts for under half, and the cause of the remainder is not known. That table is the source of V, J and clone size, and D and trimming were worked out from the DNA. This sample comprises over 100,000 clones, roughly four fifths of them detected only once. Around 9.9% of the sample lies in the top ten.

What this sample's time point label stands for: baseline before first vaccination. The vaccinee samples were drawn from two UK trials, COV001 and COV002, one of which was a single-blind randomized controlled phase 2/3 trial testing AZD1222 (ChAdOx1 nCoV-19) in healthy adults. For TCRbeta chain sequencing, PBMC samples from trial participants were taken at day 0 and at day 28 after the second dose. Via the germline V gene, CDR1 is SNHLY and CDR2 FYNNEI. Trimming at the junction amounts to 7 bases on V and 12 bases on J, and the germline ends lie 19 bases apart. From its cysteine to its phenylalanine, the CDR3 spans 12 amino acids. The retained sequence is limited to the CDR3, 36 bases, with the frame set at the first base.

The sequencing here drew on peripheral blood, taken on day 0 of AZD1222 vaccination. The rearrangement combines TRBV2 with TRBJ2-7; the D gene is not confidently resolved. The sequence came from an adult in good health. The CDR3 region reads CASNGRNEVAYF. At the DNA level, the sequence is TGTGCCAGCAATGGACGGAACGAGGTCGCGTACTTC.